Each of the 9 T cell receptor beta chains below was sequenced from the same sample in a study of blood T cell repertoires in COVID-19. Here immunoSEQ multiplex PCR was the method, and the copy in TCRdb shows in-frame clones only, minus some. Among around 300,000 clones listed, roughly 85% were seen once. Sequenced material: peripheral blood. These receptor sequences come from a human donor in a cohort sampled during active COVID-19.

Comments on this clone: This CDR3 is also generated by other DNA sequences in the sample. This chain joins TRBV20-1 and TRBJ1-1; no clear D gene. The CDR3 spans 10 residues. The germline V gene encodes CDR1 DFQATT and CDR2 SNEGSKA (reference sequence). V was cut by 2 bases and J by 4 bases, with 2 bases left in between. As DNA, the CDR3 is TGCAGTGCTAGACTCACTGAAGCTTTCTTT. It specifies CSARLTEAFF.

The J gene is TRBJ1-1, the V gene TRBV19, with D unresolved. Germline-derived CDR1 and CDR2 are LNHDA and SQIVND (reference sequence). Trimming pared 7 bases from V and 8 bases from J, leaving 8 bases between. The CDR3 contains 10 residues. The CDR3 loop reads CASNFREAFF. DNA of the CDR3: TGTGCCAGTAATTTCAGGGAAGCTTTCTTT.

V is TRBV18 and J is TRBJ1-1; the D is unclear. From germline, CDR1 is KGHSH and CDR2 LQKENI. The ends were cut back, 3 bases at V and 4 bases at J, with 9 bases in the middle. This CDR3 is built from 13 residues. CDR3 DNA sequence: TGTGCCAGCTCACCTGGGCGATCCACTGAAGCTTTCTTT. This translates into CASSPGRSTEAFF.

As DNA, the CDR3 is TGCGCCAGCAGCCAAGATTCCGGCGGACTAGCGTCGACCTACGAGCAGTACTTC. Translated, it gives CASSQDSGGLASTYEQYF. The rearrangement joins TRBV4-1 to TRBJ2-7; 9 nucleotides line up with TRBD2. The CDR3 has 18 amino acids. The junction had 11 bases not matched to a gene; V was cut back by 0 bases and J by 2 bases. Looked up from germline, CDR1 is MGHRA and CDR2 is YSYEKL.

The chain uses TRBV19 and TRBJ1-2, with TRBD1 matching over 7 bases. CDR1 is LNHDA, CDR2 SQIVND, per germline (reference sequence). CDR3 length equals 14 residues. Germline trimming cut 3 bases from V and 8 bases from J; bases unmatched to any gene: 9. The CDR3 spells CASSILGTVRGYTF. Written as DNA, the CDR3 is TGTGCCAGTAGTATCCTCGGGACAGTAAGGGGCTACACCTTC.

V is TRBV13 and J is TRBJ1-2; TRBD1 matches at 7 bases. The CDR3 spans 14 residues. Germline CDR1 and CDR2: PRHDT and FYEKMQ (reference sequence). V shed 4 bases and J 4 bases; nucleotides not matched to a gene: 6. The CDR3 sequence is CASSSTGRGYGYTF. CDR3 coding DNA: TGTGCCAGCAGCTCGACAGGGAGAGGCTATGGCTACACCTTC.

The chain employs TRBV6-4 and TRBJ1-6; 7 positions match TRBD1. The V and J ends lost 5 bases and 7 bases, in that order; junction bases with no gene match: 5. CDR1 and CDR2 from the germline V gene are MRHNA and SNTAGT. CDR3 length equals 14 residues. The CDR3 loop is CASSYDRDNSPLHF. CDR3 in DNA: TGTGCCAGCAGTTACGACAGGGACAATTCACCCCTCCACTTT.

The table lists this clone with a count of one. This rearrangement joins TRBV3-1 (or the pseudogene TRBV3-2) to TRBJ1-4; no firm D call. The CDR3 runs 15 residues. Trimming shortened V by 5 bases and J by 0 bases, and 10 bases separated the two germline ends. Looked up from germline, CDR1 is LGHDT and CDR2 is YNNKEL (reference sequence). This CDR3 reads CASSGAGTTNEKLFF. The CDR3 DNA reads as TGTGCCAGCAGCGGAGCCGGGACAACTAATGAAAAACTGTTTTTT.

The gene calls are TRBV12-3 or TRBV12-4 and TRBJ1-1; D uncertain. Trimming took 1 base from V and 7 from J, leaving 4 bases between them. The CDR3 is made up of 11 amino acids. The chain's CDR3 is CASSLELEAFF. The CDR3 coding sequence is TGTGCCAGCAGTTTAGAGCTTGAAGCTTTCTTT.